This T cell receptor beta chain came from a study of Ad26.COV2.S vaccination and SARS-CoV-2 variants (dated by TCRdb to the early 2020s). Background on the whole study: Donors in the vaccine arm were drawn from COV1001, a multicentre, randomized, double-blind, placebo-controlled phase I-IIa trial testing Ad26.COV2.S in healthy adults. Dosing of Ad26.COV2.S was intramuscular, at either 5x10^10 or 1x10^11 viral particles, delivered as one shot or as two shots spaced 56 days apart. TCRbeta repertoire sequencing served as the tool for gauging how specific and how broad the SARS-CoV-2-reactive T cell receptors were following Ad26.COV2.S vaccination. The TCR-sequenced set comprised around 30 samples: around 20 Ad26.COV2.S vaccine recipients, 5 placebo recipients and 8 SARS-CoV-2 convalescent individuals. Trial participants were randomized into five groups of five: low-dose or high-dose Ad26.COV2.S given once or twice, or placebo on both occasions. Investigators remained blinded to trial group allocation during experiments and outcome assessment. The full study reports these points: Higher spike-specific TCR breadth was observed in Ad26.COV2.S recipients than in placebo recipients (P = 0.0014). Vaccine and placebo recipients had similar non-spike TCR breadth, a finding consistent with the vaccine containing only spike. The authors noted that total T cell responses may have been underestimated by the TCR breadth and depth analyses. Substantial breadth of spike-specific CD8+ and CD4+ T cell responses was reported after vaccination. Comparing responses between vaccine doses or regimens was not something the study was powered to do.

The sample's treatment or condition, from its label and the paper: 19 received Ad26.COV2.S at low or high dose, single or two shots; roughly five received placebo; per-sample allocation not given. For vaccine and placebo recipients, the sequenced repertoires came from samples collected on day 63 after the first injection. In Cohort 1b, about 27 adults aged 18-55 years were enrolled at a single site in Boston, USA, between 29 July and 7 August 2020. As a vaccine, Ad26.COV2.S was a replication-incompetent adenovirus type 26 vector that expressed a prefusion-stabilized SARS-CoV-2 spike protein derived from the original Wuhan strain. The immunoSEQ Assay was used to sequence TCRbeta CDR3 regions. After extraction, genomic DNA underwent amplification by bias-controlled multiplex PCR, followed by high-throughput sequencing. Per the original workflow: To quantify the absolute abundance of each unique TCRbeta CDR3 region, sequences were collapsed and filtered. Usable DNA was measured by amplifying reference genes present in all nucleated cells, and TCRbeta template counts were normalized to that usable DNA to estimate T cell fraction. Repertoire TCRs were annotated as SARS-CoV-2-specific when V gene, CDR3 amino acid sequence and J gene were exactly matched to a known reactive TCR set. The reference SARS-CoV-2 TCR set was obtained from MIRA and was filtered for enrichment in COVID-19-positive ImmuneCODE repertoires, whereby public or cross-reactive TCRs were removed. Using the MIRA antigens, annotated TCRs were further analysed by specific ORF or by position within an ORF. Breadth was defined as annotated unique rearrangements over total unique productive rearrangements; depth was the summed frequency of those rearrangements. Group comparisons of TCR breadth used two-sided Wilcoxon rank-sum tests. TCRdb retrieved this table from immuneACCESS and kept in-frame rearrangements only. Not all clones are present; in checked studies, unresolved V genes account for under half, and no reason is known for the remainder. V and J calls and clone size are as listed in that table; D and trimming were resolved from the DNA. The sample records fewer than 500,000 clones, 89% of which are singletons. Over 2.5% of the sample is in the top ten clones.

Per the germline V gene (reference sequence), WNHNN is the CDR1 and SYGVQD is the CDR2. There are 15 amino acids in the CDR3, from cysteine to phenylalanine inclusive. Only CDR3 DNA is held: 45 bases, read in frame from base 1. V is clipped by 1 base and J by 2 bases, and the sequence between their germline boundaries is 9 bases long. This clone was observed a handful of times. The clone's antigen remains unknown. The sample holds no much larger clone one base away, and base qualities are not on file. Sequenced here: peripheral blood, sampled in a trial of Ad26.COV2.S vaccine versus placebo. This chain joins TRBV10-1 to TRBJ1-5; TRBD1 is perhaps the D gene, given 5 matching bases. The receptor was isolated from a person aged 18-65 years who received the Ad26.COV2.S COVID-19 vaccine or a placebo. The nucleotide sequence reads TGCGCCAGCAGTGAGTTCGGGGGTTGCAATCAGCCCCAGCATTTT. It specifies CASSEFGGCNQPQHF.